These T cell receptor beta chains were read from a single sample in a study of blood T cell repertoires in COVID-19. The data were produced by immunoSEQ multiplex PCR, yet TCRdb's version contains in-frame clones alone and is incomplete. The sample contains some 300,000 clones, around 92% of which appear only once. The sequenced sample consisted of PBMCs or T cells enriched from blood (not recorded which). The receptors derive from a woman between 45 and 65 years old who had been exposed to COVID-19. CDR3s leave out the opening cysteine and the closing phenylalanine or tryptophan. A D gene is named only where the DNA matches it firmly.

d_call j_call v_call cdr3_aa
NA TRBJ2-4 TRBV18 ASSPTVGQAKNIQY
NA TRBJ1-4 TRBV3-1/TRBV3-2 ASSQKQSDVNEKLF
TRBD2 TRBJ2-7 TRBV6-5 ASSPSGGPYEQY
TRBD1 TRBJ2-3 TRBV6-5 ASSYTGQGTDTQY
NA TRBJ1-1 TRBV11-1 ASSSDRMNTEAF
NA TRBJ1-4 TRBV3-1/TRBV3-2 ASSQNGNEKLF
TRBD1 TRBJ1-2 TRBV14 ASRPTGEGGYT
NA TRBJ2-5 TRBV7-9 ASSRTGSPEFYRNQY
TRBD1 TRBJ1-2 TRBV7-9 ASSLGRDGQGGYGYT
NA TRBJ1-4 TRBV5-1 ASSPGGGAWEKLF
NA TRBJ1-6 TRBV4-2 ASSQGSSSYNSPLH
TRBD1 TRBJ2-1 TRBV2 ASSAGTGALKQF
TRBD1 TRBJ1-2 TRBV3-1/TRBV3-2 ASSQLWTGAPGYT